The present T cell receptor beta chain was sequenced within a study of control samples from healthy donors and cancer patients. After removal of 6 bases from V and 1 base from J, the junction contained 5 bases not matched to a gene. The CDR3 has 15 residues. CDR1 is SGHDT, CDR2 YYEEEE, per germline. Profiling relied on immunoSEQ multiplex PCR, and the TCRdb table lists in-frame clones only, not all of them. The data hold some 89,000 clones, with 70% to 90% observed a single time. This chain links TRBV5-6 with TRBJ2-3; 10 bases match TRBD2. The specimen was blood. This receptor was taken from a woman aged 35 to 49 in good health. The CDR3 here is CASTLGTSGTDTQYF. CDR3 nucleotides: TGTGCCAGCACCCTCGGGACTAGCGGCACAGATACGCAGTATTTT.